These 22 T cell receptor beta chains originate from one sample sequenced in a study of PD-1 blockade in classical Hodgkin lymphoma. All trial patients relapsed after autologous stem cell transplantation. Only in-frame clones appear in the TCRdb table, and some are missing; sequencing was by immunoSEQ multiplex PCR. The sample consists of some 100,000 clones, roughly 92% of them appearing once. The sequencing here drew on peripheral blood mononuclear cells (PBMCs), taken at baseline. These receptors were obtained from a human donor with classical Hodgkin lymphoma.

CDR3 nucleotides: TGTGCCATCAGTGAGTCTGTAGGTACAGGGGCTCAAGAGACCCAGTACTTC. Its protein product is CAISESVGTGAQETQYF. The chain recombines TRBV10-3 with TRBJ2-5; the match to TRBD1 covers 7 bases. This CDR3 is built from 17 residues. Germline CDR1 reads ENHRY; CDR2 reads SYGVKD. J was trimmed by 2 bases and V by 0 bases; bases with no gene match: 9.

V is TRBV28 and J is TRBJ2-7, with D maybe TRBD2 (6 bases). This CDR3 has 15 residues. Between the trimmed V and J ends, which lost 5 bases and 2 bases, there was a span of 16 bases. Germline CDR1 MDHEN, CDR2 SYDVKM. CDR3 bases: TGTGCCAGCAGTGTTACCGGGACTGCTCCCTACGAGCAGTACTTC. Amino acids: CASSVTGTAPYEQYF. The full variable domain, with the rest looked up from reference TRBV28 and TRBJ2-7, is DVKVTQSSRYLVKRTGEKVFLECVQDMDHENMFWYRQDPGLGLRLIYFSYDVKMKEKGDIPEGYSVSREKKERFSLILESASTNQTSMYLCASSVTGTAPYEQYFGPGTRLTVT.

The chain carries TRBV5-4 and TRBJ1-1; TRBD1 matches at 9 bases. The germline V gene encodes CDR1 SGHNT and CDR2 YYREEE (reference sequence). CDR3 length equals 17 residues. V was pared by 4 bases and J by 0 bases, with 10 bases of the junction left unmatched. For the CDR3, the DNA is TGTGCCAGCAGCCAGACCGGGACAGGGAACATGAACACTGAAGCTTTCTTT. Its translation is CASSQTGTGNMNTEAFF.

V usage is TRBV7-9 and J usage is TRBJ2-5; D gene uncertain. The CDR3 is 14 amino acids. V lost 0 bases and J lost 5, with 10 bases in between. The germline CDR1 and CDR2 sequences are SEHNR and FQNEAQ (reference sequence). In nucleotides, the CDR3 is TGTGCCAGCAGCTTAGCAGCAGTGAGGGAGACCCAGTACTTC. It translates to CASSLAAVRETQYF.

The chain employs TRBV19 and TRBJ1-3; no clear D gene. Germline CDR1 reads LNHDA; CDR2 reads SQIVND (reference sequence). The CDR3 spans 14 residues. The V gene lost 5 bases and the J gene lost 0 bases, with 8 bases spanning the gap. CDR3 protein: CASSLRGSGNTIYF. CDR3 in DNA: TGTGCCAGTAGTCTGCGGGGCTCTGGAAACACCATATATTTT.

V and J are TRBV7-9 and TRBJ2-1; D perhaps matches TRBD2 (5 bases). V lost 6 bases, J lost 9 bases, and 21 bases lay in between. This CDR3 has 15 amino acids. The germline V gene has CDR1 SEHNR and CDR2 FQNEAQ (reference sequence). The CDR3 coding sequence is TGTGCCAGCAGATCCAGGTGGGAGCAAGAAGGTGAGCAGTTCTTC. Its protein product is CASRSRWEQEGEQFF. The full variable domain, completed using reference TRBV7-9 and TRBJ2-1, is DTGVSQNPRHKITKRGQNVTFRCDPISEHNRLYWYRQTLGQGPEFLTYFQNEAQLEKSRLLSDRFSAERPKGSFSTLEIQRTEQGDSAMYLCASRSRWEQEGEQFFGPGTRLTVL.

The chain couples TRBV18 to TRBJ2-7; 7 bases are shared with TRBD1. CDR1 and CDR2 (germline): KGHSH, LQKENI. The CDR3 sequence is 15 residues long. Losses at the gene ends were 0 bases for V and 1 base for J; bases not matched to a gene: 3. In DNA, the CDR3 is TGTGCCAGCTCACCACCGAGACAGGGATCCTACGAGCAGTACTTC. Protein sequence: CASSPPRQGSYEQYF.

The chain has TRBV15 and TRBJ2-7; 8 positions match TRBD1. The germline V gene encodes CDR1 LNHNV and CDR2 YYDKDF (reference sequence). The V gene end was trimmed by 1 base and the J gene end by 0 bases; junction bases not matched to a gene: 8. CDR3 length: 17 residues. The CDR3 DNA sequence: TGTGCCACCAGCAGAGTCGTAGGGACAGGTAGCTCCTACGAGCAGTACTTC. It codes for CATSRVVGTGSSYEQYF.

This rearrangement joins TRBV27 to TRBJ2-5; D unresolved. Trimming pared 5 bases from V and 9 bases from J, leaving 19 bases between. The CDR3 runs to 14 residues. Per germline, CDR1 MNHEY and CDR2 SMNVEV (reference sequence). CDR3: CASSPSRAGSPQYF. DNA for the CDR3: TGTGCCAGCAGTCCATCCCGAGCAGGTTCCCCCCAGTACTTC.

The CDR3 region is CASVAGGTDTQYF. The DNA of the CDR3 is TGTGCCAGCGTAGCGGGAGGTACAGATACGCAGTATTTT. This chain uses TRBV28 with TRBJ2-3; 10 nucleotides agree with TRBD2. The CDR3 extends over 13 amino acids. Trimming cost V 8 bases and J 3 bases; bases outside gene matches: 2. CDR1 is MDHEN and CDR2 is SYDVKM in the germline V gene.

This chain links TRBV19 with TRBJ2-7; no firm D call. Germline loops: CDR1 LNHDA, CDR2 SQIVND (reference sequence). CDR3 length equals 13 residues. V lost 6 bases, J lost 6 bases, and 15 bases lay in between. DNA for the CDR3: TGTGCCAGTAGCGAGCATCTAGGCGTCGAGCAGTACTTC. This translates into CASSEHLGVEQYF.

The chain has TRBV10-2 and TRBJ1-5; weak D call: TRBD1 (5 bases). CDR3 size: 13 residues. V shed 6 bases and J shed 6 bases, with 12 bases lying between them. Germline V gene sequence: CDR1 WSHSY, CDR2 SAAADI. The CDR3 sequence is CASSGGAGQPQHF. CDR3 sequence (DNA): TGCGCCAGCAGCGGAGGGGCAGGTCAGCCCCAGCATTTT.

In this sample, this clone turned up once. As DNA, the CDR3 is TGTGCCAGCAGTGAATTAGCGGGGCCCCCGGGAAGTGCCGAGCAGTACTTC. As protein: CASSELAGPPGSAEQYF. V and J are TRBV6-1 and TRBJ2-7; TRBD2 matches 8 bases. Germline-derived CDR1 and CDR2 are MNHNS and SASEGT. Trimming removed 2 bases from V and 6 bases from J; junction bases left unmatched: 15. This CDR3 comprises 17 residues.

The chain couples TRBV7-3 to TRBJ2-3; TRBD2 might be the D (6 bases). In germline, CDR1 is SGHTA, CDR2 FQGTGA. V was shortened by 1 base and J by 5 bases, with 7 bases between the two germline ends. CDR3 size: 13 residues. For the CDR3, the DNA is TGTGCCAGCAGCTTAAGGAGGGGAGATACGCAGTATTTT. Translation gives CASSLRRGDTQYF.

The rearrangement links TRBV27 to TRBJ2-2; no reliable D call. Trimming removed 1 base from V and 2 bases from J, with 2 bases in between. Germline V gene lookup returns CDR1 MNHEY and CDR2 SMNVEV (reference sequence). The CDR3 spans 13 residues. In nucleotides, the CDR3 is TGTGCCAGCAGTTTATTTAACACCGGGGAGCTGTTTTTT. It translates to CASSLFNTGELFF.

V gene TRBV10-3 combines with J gene TRBJ2-7; 12 nucleotides line up with TRBD2. The J segment lost 6 bases and the V segment lost 6 bases, leaving 6 bases of the junction unmatched. Germline loops: CDR1 ENHRY, CDR2 SYGVKD. The CDR3 has 14 amino acids. CDR3: CAIRASGRAVEQYF. The CDR3 DNA is TGTGCCATCAGGGCTAGCGGGAGGGCGGTCGAGCAGTACTTC.

CDR3 in DNA: TGTGCCAGCAGTTTATCTCTCCCCCCAGGGGGGTCTGAAGCTTTCTTT. Encoded protein: CASSLSLPPGGSEAFF. The rearrangement uses TRBV27 and TRBJ1-1; 7 bases are a match to TRBD1. The CDR3 is made up of 16 amino acids. Germline CDR1 reads MNHEY; CDR2 reads SMNVEV (reference sequence). J gave up 6 bases and V 0 bases, and 10 bases lay outside the gene matches.

The chain uses TRBV7-9 and TRBJ1-1; D is unclear. The germline V gene has CDR1 SEHNR and CDR2 FQNEAQ (reference sequence). Trimming cost V 4 bases and J 0 bases, with 18 bases left between them. This CDR3 comprises 17 residues. CDR3 nucleotide sequence: TGTGCCAGCAGCTCCCGCAATTTTGGCCTATTGAACACTGAAGCTTTCTTT. It is translated as CASSSRNFGLLNTEAFF.

The chain couples TRBV6-5 to TRBJ2-1; the match to TRBD1 covers 8 bases. This CDR3 has 14 amino acids. V trimming: 8 bases; J trimming: 5 bases; junction bases outside the gene matches: 8. Germline values: CDR1 MNHEY, CDR2 SVGAGI. The CDR3 DNA follows: TGTGCCAGCGCCCGGACAGGGTTCGACAATGAGCAGTTCTTC. Translated, it gives CASARTGFDNEQFF.

The chain combines TRBV7-8 with TRBJ1-2; TRBD1 matches at 7 bases. This CDR3 spans 15 amino acids. After removal of 5 bases from V and 0 bases from J, the junction contained 6 bases not matched to a gene. CDR1 is SGHVS and CDR2 is FQNEAQ in the germline V gene. This CDR3 is CASSQGGDPNYGYTF. The CDR3 DNA is TGTGCCAGCAGCCAGGGGGGAGATCCTAACTATGGCTACACCTTC.

The V gene is TRBV5-1, the J gene TRBJ2-1; D remains ambiguous. Trimming stripped 5 bases from V and 7 bases from J, with 7 bases between. Germline V gives CDR1 SGHRS, CDR2 YFSETQ. This CDR3 region has 11 residues. In nucleotides, the CDR3 is TGCGCCAGCAGGCTGGTTAATGAGCAGTTCTTC. Amino acid sequence: CASRLVNEQFF.

The V and J genes are TRBV18 and TRBJ2-5, with 10 positions matching TRBD1. Germline V lookup: CDR1 KGHSH, CDR2 LQKENI. CDR3 size: 16 residues. V shed 3 bases, J shed 5 bases, and the junction held 9 bases outside the gene matches. The CDR3 loop is CASSPSRDRGRETQYF. The CDR3 DNA sequence: TGTGCCAGCTCACCCAGCCGGGACAGGGGTCGCGAGACCCAGTACTTC.